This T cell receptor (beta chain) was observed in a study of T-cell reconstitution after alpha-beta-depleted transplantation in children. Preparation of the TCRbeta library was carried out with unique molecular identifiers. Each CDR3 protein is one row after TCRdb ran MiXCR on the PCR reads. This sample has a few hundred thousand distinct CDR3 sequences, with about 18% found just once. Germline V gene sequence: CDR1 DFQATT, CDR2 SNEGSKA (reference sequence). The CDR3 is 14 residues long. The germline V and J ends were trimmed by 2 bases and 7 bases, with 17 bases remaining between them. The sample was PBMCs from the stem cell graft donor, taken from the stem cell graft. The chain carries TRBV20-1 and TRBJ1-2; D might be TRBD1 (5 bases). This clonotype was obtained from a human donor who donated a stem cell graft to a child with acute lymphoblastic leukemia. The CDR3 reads CSARQGYGRAGYTF. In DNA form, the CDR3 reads TGCAGTGCTAGACAGGGATACGGACGGGCTGGCTACACCTTC.